These 17 T cell receptor beta chains originate from one sample sequenced in a study of T cell responses to AZD1222 COVID-19 vaccine. Here immunoSEQ multiplex PCR was the method, and the copy in TCRdb shows in-frame clones only, minus some. This sample has tens of thousands of clones; around nine tenths occur once, and the top ten carry 6.9%. Sequences were derived from peripheral blood, sampled 28 days after the second AZD1222 dose. These receptors originate from an adult who received the AZD1222 COVID-19 vaccine.

The count of this clone is one. J is TRBJ2-1 and V is TRBV12-5; a possible D gene is TRBD2 (5 bases). Germline lookup yields CDR1 LGHNT and CDR2 FRNRAP. Trimming took 6 bases from V and 6 from J, leaving 27 bases between them. The CDR3 covers 18 residues. This CDR3 is CASGTDPPRRYVINEQFF. The CDR3 nucleotides are TGTGCTAGTGGCACGGACCCCCCGAGGAGGTATGTTATCAATGAGCAGTTCTTC.

The chain recombines TRBV6-5 with TRBJ1-3; 9 bases align to TRBD1. Germline-derived CDR1 and CDR2 are MNHEY and SVGAGI. There are 16 residues in the CDR3. J gave up 1 base and V 4 bases, and 5 bases lay outside the gene matches. The CDR3 bases are TGTGCCAGCAGTTCTACAGGGGGCGCATCTGGAAACACCATATATTTT. Protein sequence: CASSSTGGASGNTIYF.

The chain has TRBV5-5 and TRBJ2-1; D is perhaps TRBD2 (6 bases). Trimming removed 0 bases from V and 4 bases from J, with 14 bases in between. CDR1 is SGHKS, CDR2 YYEKEE, per germline (reference sequence). The CDR3 is made up of 16 amino acids. CDR3 sequence: CASSLGRRGAYNEQFF. The DNA for the CDR3 is TGTGCCAGCAGCTTGGGGAGGAGGGGCGCTTACAATGAGCAGTTCTTC.

The J gene is TRBJ1-2, the V gene TRBV4-2; possibly TRBD1 for D (5 bases). Looked up from germline, CDR1 is LGHNA and CDR2 is YNFKEQ. CDR3 length equals 14 residues. V lost 0 bases, J lost 5 bases, and 10 bases lay in between. CDR3 region: CASSQDQGGYGYTF. The CDR3 region has the DNA TGTGCCAGCAGCCAAGATCAGGGCGGGTATGGCTACACCTTC.

The chain links TRBV6-5 to TRBJ1-6, with D maybe TRBD1 (5 bases). The CDR3 is 15 amino acids. Trimming removed 10 bases from V and 9 bases from J, with 22 bases in between. Germline V gives CDR1 MNHEY, CDR2 SVGAGI. The CDR3 nucleotides read TGTGCCACATGCGAACCGGGACCTAAGGGTTCACCCCTCCACTTT. Its translation: CATCEPGPKGSPLHF.

This chain links TRBV11-2 with TRBJ2-1; 7 bases align to TRBD2. The CDR3 runs to 14 residues. Germline CDR1 is SGHAT and CDR2 is FQNNGV. With V trimmed by 2 bases and J by 5 bases, 3 bases remained unmatched. CDR3 bases: TGTGCCAGCAGCTTAAGACTAGCCGACAATGAGCAGTTCTTC. Its translation: CASSLRLADNEQFF.

The chain uses TRBV11-2 and TRBJ1-1, with 8 bases matching TRBD1. Germline V CDR1 and CDR2: SGHAT, FQNNGV. V shed 0 bases and J 1 base; nucleotides not matched to a gene: 13. This CDR3 is 19 amino acids long. DNA for the CDR3: TGTGCCAGCAGCTTAGATTGGGTAGAAAGGCAGGGGGCGAACACTGAAGCTTTCTTT. Its translation is CASSLDWVERQGANTEAFF.

This rearrangement joins TRBV19 to TRBJ2-2, with 7 bases lining up with TRBD1. With 7 bases clipped from V and 6 bases from J, the junction kept 2 bases outside the gene matches. Per the germline V gene, CDR1 is LNHDA and CDR2 is SQIVND (reference sequence). The length of the CDR3 is 12 residues. CDR3 amino acids: CASKQGAGELFF. CDR3 in DNA: TGTGCCAGTAAGCAGGGGGCCGGGGAGCTGTTTTTT.

The chain employs TRBV1 and TRBJ2-2; the tabulated D call, TRBD2, remains unverified against the DNA. TRBV1 is described as a pseudogene. The CDR3 length is 14 residues. The CDR3 protein is CTGKTSGSTGELFF. The CDR3 coding sequence is TGCACCGGTAAAACTAGCGGGAGCACCGGGGAGCTGTTTTTT.

The chain carries TRBV6-6 and TRBJ1-2; no reliable D call. The CDR3 contains 12 residues. The V end lost 6 bases, the J end lost 4 bases, and 9 bases lay between the germline ends. CDR1 MNHNY and CDR2 SVGAGI come from the germline V gene (reference sequence). Here the CDR3 reads CASSQPPYGYTF. CDR3 sequence (DNA): TGTGCCAGCAGCCAACCCCCCTATGGCTACACCTTC.

The chain uses TRBV19 and TRBJ2-1, with 10 bases fitting TRBD1. The CDR3 is 16 amino acids. Trimming removed 5 bases from V and 7 bases from J; junction bases left unmatched: 11. Germline CDR1 is LNHDA and CDR2 is SQIVND (reference sequence). Here the CDR3 reads CASSRTGQGVRNEQFF. CDR3 nucleotides: TGTGCCAGTAGTCGCACAGGACAGGGGGTAAGGAATGAGCAGTTCTTC.

The J gene is TRBJ2-2, the V gene TRBV4-1; no clear D. The CDR3 totals 15 residues. Trimming removed 0 bases from V and 6 bases from J, with 11 bases in between. The germline V gene has CDR1 MGHRA and CDR2 YSYEKL. The CDR3 nucleotides are TGCGCCAGCAGCCAAGATCGACTTAGCCCCGGGGAGCTGTTTTTT. It encodes CASSQDRLSPGELFF.

J is TRBJ2-1 and V is TRBV9; D tentatively fits TRBD1 or TRBD2 (6 bases each). Trimming removed 2 bases at V and 9 bases at J, with 18 bases between. The CDR3 has 15 residues. In germline, CDR1 is SGDLS, CDR2 YYNGEE. CDR3 DNA sequence: TGTGCCAGCAGCGTTATAGCGGATTCCAGGGGTGAGCAGTTCTTC. This gives the protein CASSVIADSRGEQFF.

This clone was seen more than once but under ten times. The chain is built from TRBV11-2 and TRBJ2-7; D ambiguous. The CDR3 has 14 residues. With 4 bases removed from V and 2 bases from J, the gap between germline ends came to 12 bases. Germline loops: CDR1 SGHAT, CDR2 FQNNGV. The CDR3 sequence is CASSSLANPYEQYF. CDR3 bases: TGTGCCAGCAGCTCCCTGGCTAACCCCTACGAGCAGTACTTC.

J is TRBJ2-5 and V is TRBV5-1, with 12 nucleotides matching TRBD2. Per the germline V gene, CDR1 is SGHRS and CDR2 is YFSETQ. This CDR3 is 16 amino acids long. V trimming: 2 bases; J trimming: 5 bases; junction bases outside the gene matches: 7. DNA for the CDR3: TGCGCCAGCAGCTTTCTGGGTCTAGCGGGAGGGGAGACCCAGTACTTC. It yields the protein CASSFLGLAGGETQYF. The variable domain in full, completed from reference TRBV5-1 and TRBJ2-5, reads KAGVTQTPRYLIKTRGQQVTLSCSPISGHRSVSWYQQTPGQGLQFLFEYFSETQRNKGNFPGRFSGRQFSNSRSEMNVSTLELGDSALYLCASSFLGLAGGETQYFGPGTRLLVL.

The chain couples TRBV2 to TRBJ1-4; tentative D call: TRBD1 (5 bases). This CDR3 region has 14 residues. Germline CDR1 reads SNHLY; CDR2 reads FYNNEI. The V end lost 4 bases, the J end lost 7 bases, and 13 bases lay between the germline ends. CDR3 sequence: CASSVGQRGEKLFF. The CDR3 DNA follows: TGTGCCAGCAGTGTGGGGCAACGGGGTGAAAAACTGTTTTTT.

The rearrangement joins TRBV19 to TRBJ2-2; the D gene is possibly TRBD1 (6 bases). This CDR3 spans 19 amino acids. Germline loops: CDR1 LNHDA, CDR2 SQIVND (reference sequence). The ends were cut back, 5 bases at V and 1 base at J, with 23 bases in the middle. CDR3 bases: TGTGCCAGTAGTTTCAAAATCCTATCAGGGGTAGGGAACACCGGGGAGCTGTTTTTT. Translated: CASSFKILSGVGNTGELFF.